This TCR beta chain was identified in a study of graft-versus-host responses after intestinal transplantation. About the study: Tacrolimus and steroids were given for two to three years to all recipients after anti-thymocyte globulin induction.

This table comes from immunoSEQ multiplex PCR, and its TCRdb copy is limited to in-frame clones, with some not included. Of about 23,000 clones listed, 35% to 50% are singletons. Researchers placed approximately 200,000 CFSE-labeled responder cells in culture with approximately 200,000 irradiated, violet-dye-labeled stimulator cells. The CDR3 contains 15 residues. CDR1 is SGHRS and CDR2 is YFSETQ in the germline V gene. The J segment lost 6 bases and the V segment lost 4 bases, leaving 8 bases of the junction unmatched. The chain is built from TRBV5-1 and TRBJ1-2, with TRBD1 matching 11 bases. The sample here was alloreactive CD8+ T cells from a mixed lymphocyte reaction culture, taken before transplantation. As to subset: CFSE-low proliferating T cells sorted from roughly six-day pre-transplant mixed lymphocyte reaction (GvH or HvG direction). This sequence originates from a human patient who was an organ donor for intestinal transplantation. Here the CDR3 reads CASSSWTGGLDGYTF. The CDR3 coding sequence is TGCGCCAGCAGCAGCTGGACAGGGGGCTTGGATGGCTACACCTTC.